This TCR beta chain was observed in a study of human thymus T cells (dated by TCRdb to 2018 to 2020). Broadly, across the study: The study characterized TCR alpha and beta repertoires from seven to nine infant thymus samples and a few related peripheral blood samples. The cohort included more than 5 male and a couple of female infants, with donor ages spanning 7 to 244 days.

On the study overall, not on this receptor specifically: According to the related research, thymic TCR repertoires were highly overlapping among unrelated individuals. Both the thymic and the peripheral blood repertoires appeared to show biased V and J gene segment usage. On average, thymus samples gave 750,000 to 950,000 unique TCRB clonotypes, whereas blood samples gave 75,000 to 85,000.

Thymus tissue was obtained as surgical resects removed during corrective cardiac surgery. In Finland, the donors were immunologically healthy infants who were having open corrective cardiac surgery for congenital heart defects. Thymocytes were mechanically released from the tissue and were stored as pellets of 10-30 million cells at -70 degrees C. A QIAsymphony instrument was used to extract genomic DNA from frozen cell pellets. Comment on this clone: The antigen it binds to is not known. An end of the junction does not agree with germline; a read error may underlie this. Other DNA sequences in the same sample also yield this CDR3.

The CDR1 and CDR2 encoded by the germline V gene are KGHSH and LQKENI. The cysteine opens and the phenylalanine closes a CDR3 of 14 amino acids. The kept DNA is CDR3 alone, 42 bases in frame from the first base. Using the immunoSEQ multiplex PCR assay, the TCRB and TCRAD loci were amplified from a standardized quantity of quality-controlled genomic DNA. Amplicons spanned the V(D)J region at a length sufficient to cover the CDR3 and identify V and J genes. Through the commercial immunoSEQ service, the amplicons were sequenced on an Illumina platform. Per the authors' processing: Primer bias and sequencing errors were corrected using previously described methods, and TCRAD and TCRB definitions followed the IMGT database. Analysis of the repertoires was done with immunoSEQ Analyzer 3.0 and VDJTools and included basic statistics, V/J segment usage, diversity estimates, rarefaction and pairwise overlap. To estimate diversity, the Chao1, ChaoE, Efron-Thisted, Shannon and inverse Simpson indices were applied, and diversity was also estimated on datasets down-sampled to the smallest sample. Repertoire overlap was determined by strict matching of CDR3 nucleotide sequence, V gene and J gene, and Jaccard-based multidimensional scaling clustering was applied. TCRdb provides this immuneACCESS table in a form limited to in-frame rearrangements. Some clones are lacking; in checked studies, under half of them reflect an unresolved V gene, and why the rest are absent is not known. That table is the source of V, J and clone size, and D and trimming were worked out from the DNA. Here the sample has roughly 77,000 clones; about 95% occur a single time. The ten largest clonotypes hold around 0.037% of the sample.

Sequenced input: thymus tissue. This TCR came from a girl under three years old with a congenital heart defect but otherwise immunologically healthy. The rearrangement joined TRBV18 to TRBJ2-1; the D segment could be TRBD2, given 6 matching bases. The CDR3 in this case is CASSPPELSGEQFF. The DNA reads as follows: TGTGCCAGCTCGCCACCAGAACTTAGCGGCGAGCAGTTCTTC.